The 27 T cell receptor beta chains reported below all come from one sample, sequenced in a study of glioma-infiltrating T cells after dendritic cell vaccination. The time point was: after dendritic cell vaccination, including at tumor progression/relapse. The protocol was immunoSEQ multiplex PCR, while the TCRdb copy is restricted to in-frame clones and leaves out a portion. The profile covers over 80,000 clones, with more than 80% appearing a single time and approximately 2% taken by the ten largest. Sample: blood, taken after dendritic cell vaccination. The receptors come from a human donor with glioblastoma.

The CDR3 region is CASRQIRTGGESDYGYTF. The CDR3, as DNA: TGCGCCAGCAGGCAAATCAGGACAGGGGGCGAGTCTGACTATGGCTACACCTTC. This chain links TRBV4-1 with TRBJ1-2, with 11 bases fitting TRBD1. The CDR3 contains 18 residues. From germline, CDR1 is MGHRA and CDR2 YSYEKL. V lost 6 bases to trimming and J lost 3 bases; unmatched junction nucleotides: 15.

The V and J genes are TRBV10-3 and TRBJ2-1; a possible D gene is TRBD2 (5 bases). Trimming took off 0 bases at V and 5 bases at J, with 14 bases between the two ends. CDR3 length: 16 amino acids. Germline V gene sequence: CDR1 ENHRY, CDR2 SYGVKD. The CDR3 reads CAISESGGSGNNEQFF. DNA for the CDR3: TGTGCCATCAGTGAGTCGGGTGGTTCGGGAAACAATGAGCAGTTCTTC.

The rearrangement joins TRBV5-6 to TRBJ1-2, with D tentatively TRBD1 (5 bases). Deletions cut 4 bases from V and 5 bases from J, with 15 bases between. The CDR3 totals 14 residues. From germline, CDR1 is SGHDT and CDR2 YYEEEE. The CDR3 here is CASSLIQDLYGYTF. In nucleotides, the CDR3 is TGTGCCAGCAGCCTTATACAGGATCTATATGGCTACACCTTC.

This clone was seen a few times. The V call is TRBV18, the J call TRBJ1-1; D unclear. V dropped 3 bases and J dropped 5 bases, with 16 bases sitting between them. This CDR3 is 15 amino acids long. The germline V gene encodes CDR1 KGHSH and CDR2 LQKENI. For the CDR3, the DNA is TGTGCCAGCTCACCCATAGCAGCCCTTAGGACTGAAGCTTTCTTT. Translating gives CASSPIAALRTEAFF.

The chain recombines TRBV28 with TRBJ1-2; D not resolved. The V end lost 3 bases, the J end lost 5 bases, and 4 bases lay between the germline ends. Germline CDR1 and CDR2: MDHEN and SYDVKM. This CDR3 comprises 11 residues. CDR3 sequence reads: CASSFQYGYTF. The CDR3 nucleotides read TGTGCCAGCAGTTTCCAATATGGCTACACCTTC.

The rearrangement uses TRBV25-1 and TRBJ1-4, with D perhaps matching TRBD1 (5 bases). V was trimmed by 6 bases and J by 10 bases, leaving 18 bases between them. The CDR3 is 14 amino acids. From germline, CDR1 is MGHDK and CDR2 SYGVNS. The CDR3 spells CASSQGGGSAKLFF. The CDR3 region has the DNA TGTGCCAGCAGCCAGGGTGGGGGGTCCGCAAAACTGTTTTTT.

This sequence joins TRBV6-6 and TRBJ1-3, with TRBD1 identical over 9 bases. The CDR3 covers 15 residues. V lost 7 bases and J lost 5; bases outside the gene matches: 9. Looked up from germline, CDR1 is MNHNY and CDR2 is SVGAGI (reference sequence). The CDR3 bases are TGTGCCAGCACTACTACGGGACAGGGTCGAAACACCATATATTTT. This codes for CASTTTGQGRNTIYF.

The chain combines TRBV5-1 with TRBJ1-1; D is ambiguous. This CDR3 spans 13 amino acids. Germline V lookup: CDR1 SGHRS, CDR2 YFSETQ. The germline V and J ends were trimmed by 3 bases and 0 bases, with 6 bases remaining between them. CDR3 protein: CASSWRLNTEAFF. CDR3 DNA: TGCGCCAGCAGCTGGAGGCTGAACACTGAAGCTTTCTTT.

The J gene is TRBJ1-2, the V gene TRBV6-1; TRBD1 is a possible D gene (6 bases). The CDR3 extends over 14 amino acids. Trimming took off 6 bases at V and 6 bases at J, with 17 bases between the two ends. Germline values: CDR1 MNHNS, CDR2 SASEGT. CDR3 nucleotide sequence: TGTGCCAGCAGAAGCGGGGGCCAGGGACATGGCTACACCTTC. Encoded protein: CASRSGGQGHGYTF.

The chain carries TRBV19 and TRBJ2-3; TRBD2 might be the D (6 bases). CDR3 length: 16 residues. V was shortened by 3 bases and J by 0 bases, with 13 bases between the two germline ends. Germline V lookup: CDR1 LNHDA, CDR2 SQIVND (reference sequence). The CDR3 DNA reads as TGTGCCAGTAGTATCTCCCAGCGGGCTAGCACAGATACGCAGTATTTT. It yields the protein CASSISQRASTDTQYF.

The chain employs TRBV5-3 and TRBJ2-5, with TRBD2 matching 7 bases. TRBV5-3 belongs to the ORF category, with a function that is uncertain. The CDR3 spans 14 residues. The V segment lost 1 base and the J segment 6 bases; nucleotides outside the gene matches: 6. CDR3 DNA: TGTGCCAGAAGCTTGACTCGCGGGAGTAAGACCCAGTACTTC. As protein: CARSLTRGSKTQYF.

This chain joins TRBV6-5 and TRBJ1-3; 8 bases align to TRBD1. V lost 2 bases, J lost 4 bases, and 4 bases stayed unmatched. CDR1 and CDR2 (germline): MNHEY, SVGAGI. This CDR3 has 15 amino acids. The CDR3 DNA reads TGTGCCAGCAGTTACCAGGGGGCCTCCGGAAACACCATATATTTT. Protein: CASSYQGASGNTIYF.

This chain joins TRBV5-6 and TRBJ2-1; 10 bases align to TRBD1. The CDR3 has 15 residues. CDR1 and CDR2 from the germline V gene are SGHDT and YYEEEE. Trimming removed 2 bases from V and 7 bases from J; junction bases left unmatched: 6. The CDR3 is CASSFGTGVGNEQFF. CDR3 DNA: TGTGCCAGCAGCTTCGGGACAGGGGTAGGTAATGAGCAGTTCTTC.

The J gene is TRBJ2-7, the V gene TRBV6-9; 9 bases match TRBD2. Germline V gene sequence: CDR1 MNHGY, CDR2 SVAAGI. The ends lost 6 bases at V and 4 bases at J; junction bases unmatched: 10. The CDR3 covers 15 residues. Here the CDR3 reads CASSGRLADFYEQYV. CDR3 DNA sequence: TGTGCCAGCAGCGGAAGACTAGCGGACTTTTACGAGCAGTACGTC.

The chain combines TRBV7-8 with TRBJ2-3; 7 bases map to TRBD1. The CDR3 loop spans 18 amino acids. Germline CDR1 and CDR2: SGHVS and FQNEAQ. V shed 1 base, J shed 2 bases, and the junction held 12 bases outside the gene matches. CDR3: CASSLVGRGTFDTDTQYF. The CDR3, as DNA: TGTGCCAGCAGCTTAGTTGGCAGGGGGACCTTTGACACAGATACGCAGTATTTT. The variable domain in full, completed from reference TRBV7-8 and TRBJ2-3, reads GAGVSQSPRYKVAKRGQDVALRCDPISGHVSLFWYQQALGQGPEFLTYFQNEAQLDKSGLPSDRFFAERPEGSVSTLKIQRTQQEDSAVYLCASSLVGRGTFDTDTQYFGPGTRLTVL.

The gene calls are TRBV23-1 and TRBJ2-7; D is possibly TRBD1 (6 bases). TRBV23-1 carries the ORF label, with uncertain function. Trimming stripped 0 bases from V and 2 bases from J, with 17 bases between. The CDR3 consists of 17 residues. CDR3 residues: CASSQSNVRGEAYEQYV. The CDR3 DNA reads TGCGCCAGCAGTCAATCGAACGTCAGGGGAGAGGCCTACGAGCAGTACGTC.

This rearrangement joins TRBV6-1 to TRBJ1-2; D remains unclear. Germline-derived CDR1 and CDR2 are MNHNS and SASEGT. The ends were cut back, 4 bases at V and 10 bases at J, with 10 bases in the middle. The CDR3 is 11 amino acids. DNA for the CDR3: TGTGCCAGCAGTGGAGGTCAATCCTACACCTTC. Amino acids: CASSGGQSYTF.

The rearrangement joins TRBV7-2 to TRBJ2-2; TRBD2 agrees at 11 bases. Germline assignment: CDR1 SGHTA and CDR2 FQGNSA. The V gene end was trimmed by 1 base and the J gene end by 7 bases; junction bases not matched to a gene: 5. The CDR3 contains 16 residues. The CDR3 loop is CASSLGTSGGSGELFF. The CDR3 DNA reads as TGTGCCAGCAGCTTAGGAACTAGCGGGGGAAGCGGGGAGCTGTTTTTT.

This clone was seen only a few times. The V call is TRBV28, the J call TRBJ2-7; 12 nucleotides match TRBD2. Germline-derived CDR1 and CDR2 are MDHEN and SYDVKM. J was trimmed by 3 bases and V by 8 bases; bases with no gene match: 5. This CDR3 is 14 amino acids long. The CDR3 DNA reads as TGTGCCAGCGCGGGACTAGCGGGCCACTACGAGCAGTACGTC. Translated: CASAGLAGHYEQYV.

This sequence joins TRBV30 and TRBJ2-2, with TRBD1 matching over 8 bases. Trimming removed 3 bases from V and 4 bases from J; junction bases left unmatched: 13. Germline loops: CDR1 GTSNPN, CDR2 SVGIG (reference sequence). CDR3 size: 17 residues. Written as DNA, the CDR3 is TGTGCCTGGAGCGGACGTTCGGGACAGGAGTTCACCGGGGAGCTGTTTTTT. Its translation is CAWSGRSGQEFTGELFF.

The rearrangement uses TRBV7-2 and TRBJ2-3, with 9 bases identical to TRBD2. J was trimmed by 9 bases and V by 4 bases; bases with no gene match: 11. The length of the CDR3 is 15 residues. From germline, CDR1 is SGHTA and CDR2 FQGNSA. The CDR3 loop is CASSYTSGPGETQYF. Here the CDR3 DNA reads TGTGCCAGCAGCTACACTAGCGGGCCTGGGGAGACGCAGTATTTT.

This chain links TRBV7-9 with TRBJ1-2; TRBD1 is a possible D gene (5 bases). This CDR3 region has 13 residues. CDR1 and CDR2 (germline): SEHNR, FQNEAQ (reference sequence). Trimming left V 3 bases short and J 8 bases short, with 13 bases between. The CDR3 nucleotides read TGTGCCAGCAGCTTCGAAGGGGTGGTCGGCTACACCTTC. Translation: CASSFEGVVGYTF.

This rearrangement joins TRBV10-1 to TRBJ1-3; a possible D gene is TRBD1 (6 bases). V dropped 3 bases and J dropped 8 bases, with 38 bases sitting between them. Germline CDR1 and CDR2: WNHNN and SYGVQD (reference sequence). The CDR3 length is 22 residues. The CDR3, as DNA: TGCGCCAGCAGTGATTGTGTGCGCAGCAGCCCGTTAGAGGGGTTGAAGGGGGACACCATATATTTT. Amino acids: CASSDCVRSSPLEGLKGDTIYF.

This clone was counted between two and nine times. CDR3 bases: TGCGCTGCGGGAGAGCCCCAGCATTTT. Translated: CAAGEPQHF. V and J are TRBV20-1 and TRBJ1-5, with D unresolved. The CDR3 length is 9 residues. Per the germline V gene, CDR1 is DFQATT and CDR2 is SNEGSKA (reference sequence).

The chain employs TRBV5-4 and TRBJ2-5, with D possibly TRBD1 on 6 matching bases. Germline V lookup: CDR1 SGHNT, CDR2 YYREEE (reference sequence). The CDR3 has 15 amino acids. The germline V and J ends were trimmed by 4 bases and 1 base, with 14 bases remaining between them. CDR3 loop: CASSTGQPIQETQYF. The CDR3 DNA sequence: TGTGCCAGCAGCACAGGACAGCCCATCCAAGAGACCCAGTACTTC.

This clone is a singleton in its sample. The V and J genes are TRBV5-4 and TRBJ1-1, with 10 positions matching TRBD1. Germline V gene data show CDR1 as SGHNT and CDR2 as YYREEE (reference sequence). Trimming at V came to 3 bases and at J to 1 base, leaving 3 bases not matched to a gene. The CDR3 sequence is 15 residues long. The CDR3 nucleotides are TGTGCCAGCAGCTGGGGACAGGGGAAGAACACTGAAGCTTTCTTT. The encoded protein is CASSWGQGKNTEAFF. Based on the CDR3 plus reference TRBV5-4 and TRBJ1-1, the full variable domain is ETGVTQSPTHLIKTRGQQVTLRCSSQSGHNTVSWYQQALGQGPQFIFQYYREEENGRGNFPPRFSGLQFPNYSSELNVNALELDDSALYLCASSWGQGKNTEAFFGQGTRLTVV.

The chain recombines TRBV5-1 with TRBJ2-6; D is unresolved. This CDR3 is built from 18 residues. The V gene's germline CDR1 is SGHRS and CDR2 YFSETQ. Trimming stripped 1 base from V and 0 bases from J, with 14 bases between. CDR3 residues: CASSLNLAVHSGANVLTF. CDR3 sequence (DNA): TGCGCCAGCAGCTTGAATCTCGCAGTCCACTCTGGGGCCAACGTCCTGACTTTC.